The subject of this entry is one TCR beta chain. Antigen unknown. A read error may explain this, as a much larger clone is one base away. This entry comes from a study of T cells in Graves' hyperthyroidism and ophthalmopathy. Findings of the study overall: Ophthalmopathy onset followed model prediction by a median roughly six months.

The CDR3 runs 14 residues. The germline V gene has CDR1 KGHSH and CDR2 LQKENI. From RNA transcripts, TCR beta CDR3 regions were amplified. Primed by the HTBI set, a first-round RT-PCR was run on the TCR CDR3. TCRdb processed the multiplex PCR reads anew with MiXCR; each CDR3 protein has one entry. The table shows more than 500,000 distinct CDR3 sequences, with under 20% occurring only once. Input material: blood. This receptor was obtained from a young woman with Graves' hyperthyroidism. The chain has TRBV18 and TRBJ1-1, with 7 bases identical to TRBD1. In nucleotides, the CDR3 is TGTGCCAGCTTACTACAGGGGTCGAACACTGAAGCTCTCTTT. Protein product: CASLLQGSNTEALF.